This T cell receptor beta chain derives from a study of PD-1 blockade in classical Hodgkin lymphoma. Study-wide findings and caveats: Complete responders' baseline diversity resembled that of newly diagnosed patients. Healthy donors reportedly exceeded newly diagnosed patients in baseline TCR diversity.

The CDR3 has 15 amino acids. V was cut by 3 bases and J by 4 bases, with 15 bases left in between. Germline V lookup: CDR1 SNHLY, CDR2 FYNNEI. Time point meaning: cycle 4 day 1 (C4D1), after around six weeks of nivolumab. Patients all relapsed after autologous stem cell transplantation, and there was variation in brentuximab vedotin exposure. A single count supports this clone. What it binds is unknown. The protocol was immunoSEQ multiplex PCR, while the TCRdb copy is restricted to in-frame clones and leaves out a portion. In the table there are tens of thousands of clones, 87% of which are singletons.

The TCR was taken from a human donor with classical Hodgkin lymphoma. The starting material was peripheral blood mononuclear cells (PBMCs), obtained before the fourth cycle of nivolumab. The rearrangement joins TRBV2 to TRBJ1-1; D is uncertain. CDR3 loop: CASSENPPMSTEAFF. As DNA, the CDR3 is TGTGCCAGCAGTGAGAATCCCCCCATGAGCACTGAAGCTTTCTTT.